The sequence of this TCR beta chain was determined in a study of blood T cell repertoires in COVID-19. This clone showed up just once. This table comes from immunoSEQ multiplex PCR, and its TCRdb copy is limited to in-frame clones, with some not included. The sample has under 300,000 clones, around 81% seen once. The CDR3 is made up of 14 amino acids. Germline values: CDR1 KGHSH, CDR2 LQKENI. V lost 3 bases, J lost 6 bases, and 8 bases stayed unmatched. The chain couples TRBV18 to TRBJ2-7, with 7 bases lining up with TRBD1. This clonotype was sampled from a woman aged 55-75 years with active or convalescent COVID-19. Source material: peripheral blood. The CDR3 is CASSPRQGEGEQYV. In nucleotides, the CDR3 is TGTGCCAGCTCACCGAGACAGGGTGAGGGCGAGCAGTACGTC.